Given below is one T cell receptor (beta chain) in context. Its antigen is not known. Produced via immunoSEQ multiplex PCR; TCRdb's table is partial and in-frame only. This table holds some 100,000 clones, less than 95% found once. The sample originates from a study of siplizumab effects on memory and regulatory T cells. Study outcomes and limitations: Phenotypic classification as naive or memory proved unattainable for roughly 80-97% of proliferating CD4+ or CD8+ clones. Contribution to the alloresponse seemed major for naive T cells, which also seemed more diverse than memory cells. Alloreactive sequences from unstimulated CD4+ memory cells fell significantly with siplizumab.

Germline CDR1 and CDR2: MDHEN and SYDVKM. Trimming took off 11 bases at V and 1 base at J, with 11 bases between the two ends. This CDR3 comprises 13 residues. Sequencing was carried out using Tregs sorted from blood. This TCR was sampled from a human donor in good health. The rearrangement uses TRBV28 and TRBJ2-2; D not certain. CDR3 sequence: CASSRRNTGELFF. As DNA, the CDR3 is TGTGCCTCCTCTAGGAGGAACACCGGGGAGCTGTTTTTT.